These T cell receptor beta chains were read from a single sample in a study of Graves' ophthalmopathy and Graves' hyperthyroidism. TCRdb ran MiXCR on the multiplex PCR reads and lists one entry per CDR3 protein. This sample yields about 1.1 million distinct CDR3 sequences, of which about 35% are seen a single time; around 10% belongs to the top ten. The sample comprised peripheral blood or thyroid tissue (not recorded which). The receptors shown here come from an adult man with Graves' hyperthyroidism. Each CDR3 is given with its conserved first and last residue.

TRBV2,TRBJ1-6,CASFDRGLIPLHF
TRBV14,TRBJ2-3,CASSQVGGALDTQYF
TRBV10-3,TRBJ1-6,CAISNRDRALGSPLHF
TRBV10-2,TRBJ1-5,CASSYSAGNNQPQHF
TRBV4-1,TRBJ2-2,CASSQDLPDNTGELFF
TRBV9,TRBJ2-5,CASSVLGTAPQETQYF
TRBV10-3,TRBJ2-7,CAISGGDFYEQYF
TRBV6-1,TRBJ1-2,CASSEVGSGYTF
TRBV5-6,TRBJ1-2,CASSRLAGDSYGYTF
TRBV2,TRBJ1-5,CASSVIRGEDSNQPQHF
TRBV7-8,TRBJ2-2,CASSFTWAENTGELFF
TRBV6-1,TRBJ1-1,CASSVRRTLPLNTEAFF
TRBV29-1,TRBJ2-5,CSVRPEGGALETQYF
TRBV20-1,TRBJ2-2,CSALQGAMGGELFF
TRBV7-9,TRBJ1-6,CASSSGTGVYSPLHF
TRBV20-1,TRBJ1-5,CSALGGSGNQPQHF
TRBV10-3,TRBJ1-1,CAIQRAGGTEAFF
TRBV10-3,TRBJ2-7,CASTPSGESGEQYF
TRBV20-1,TRBJ1-5,CSARAINTQPQHF
TRBV7-9,TRBJ2-7,CASSYQYEQYF
TRBV15,TRBJ1-1,CATSINSRPEAFF
TRBV4-3,TRBJ2-7,CASSQDQGTYEQYF
TRBV6-6,TRBJ2-5,CASRDRQETQYF
TRBV9,TRBJ2-2,CASSHRPGDDGELFF
TRBV7-8,TRBJ1-2,CASRYGESGGYTF